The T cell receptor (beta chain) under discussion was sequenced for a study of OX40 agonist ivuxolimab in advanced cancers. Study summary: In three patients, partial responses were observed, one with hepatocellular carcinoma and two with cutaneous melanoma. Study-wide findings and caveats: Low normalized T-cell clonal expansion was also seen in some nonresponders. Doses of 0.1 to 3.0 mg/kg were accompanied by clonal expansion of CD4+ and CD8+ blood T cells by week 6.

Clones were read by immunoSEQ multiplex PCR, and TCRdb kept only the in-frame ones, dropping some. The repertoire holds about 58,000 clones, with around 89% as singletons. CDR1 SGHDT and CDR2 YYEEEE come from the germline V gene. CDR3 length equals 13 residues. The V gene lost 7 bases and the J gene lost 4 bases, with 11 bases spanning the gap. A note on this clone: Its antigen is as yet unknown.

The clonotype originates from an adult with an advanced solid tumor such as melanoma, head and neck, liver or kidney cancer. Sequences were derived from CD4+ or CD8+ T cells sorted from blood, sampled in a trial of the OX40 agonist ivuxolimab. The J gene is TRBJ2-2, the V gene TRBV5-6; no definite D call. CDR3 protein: CASGVGSTGELFF. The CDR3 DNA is TGTGCCAGCGGGGTTGGTTCCACCGGGGAGCTGTTTTTT.